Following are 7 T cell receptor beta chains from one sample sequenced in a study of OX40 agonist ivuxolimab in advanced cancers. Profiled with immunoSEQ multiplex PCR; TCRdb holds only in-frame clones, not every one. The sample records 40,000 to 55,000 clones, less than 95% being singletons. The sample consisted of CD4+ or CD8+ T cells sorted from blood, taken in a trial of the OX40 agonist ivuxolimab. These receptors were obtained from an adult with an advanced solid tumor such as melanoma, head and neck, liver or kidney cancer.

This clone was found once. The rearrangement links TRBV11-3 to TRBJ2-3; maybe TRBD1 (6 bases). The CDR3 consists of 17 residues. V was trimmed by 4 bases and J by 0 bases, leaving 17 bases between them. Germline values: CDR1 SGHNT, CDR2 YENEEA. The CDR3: CASSSARVQGSTDTQYF. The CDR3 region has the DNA TGTGCCAGCAGCTCAGCAAGAGTACAGGGAAGCACAGATACGCAGTATTTT.

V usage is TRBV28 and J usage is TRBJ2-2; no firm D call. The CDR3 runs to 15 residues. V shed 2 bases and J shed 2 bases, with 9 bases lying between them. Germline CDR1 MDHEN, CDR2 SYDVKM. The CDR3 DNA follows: TGTGCCAGCAGTTTACGGGCACAAAACACCGGGGAGCTGTTTTTT. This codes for CASSLRAQNTGELFF.

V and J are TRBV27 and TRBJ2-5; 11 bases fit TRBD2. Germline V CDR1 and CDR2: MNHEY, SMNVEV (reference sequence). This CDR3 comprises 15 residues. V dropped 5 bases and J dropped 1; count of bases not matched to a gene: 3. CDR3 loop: CASSRGTSGQETQYF. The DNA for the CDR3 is TGTGCCAGCAGTCGCGGGACTAGCGGCCAAGAGACCCAGTACTTC.

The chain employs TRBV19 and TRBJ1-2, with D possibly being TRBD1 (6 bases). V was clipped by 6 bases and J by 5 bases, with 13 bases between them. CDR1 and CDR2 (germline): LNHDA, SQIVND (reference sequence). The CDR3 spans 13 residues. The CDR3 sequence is CASSPGQSYGYTF. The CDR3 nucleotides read TGTGCCAGTAGCCCTGGACAGAGTTATGGCTACACCTTC.

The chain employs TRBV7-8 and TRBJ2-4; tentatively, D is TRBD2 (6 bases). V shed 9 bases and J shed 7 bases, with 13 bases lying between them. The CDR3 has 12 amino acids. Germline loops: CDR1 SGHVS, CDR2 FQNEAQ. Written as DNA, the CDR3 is TGTGCCAGTGGCGGGCGGGATAACATTCAGTACTTC. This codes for CASGGRDNIQYF.

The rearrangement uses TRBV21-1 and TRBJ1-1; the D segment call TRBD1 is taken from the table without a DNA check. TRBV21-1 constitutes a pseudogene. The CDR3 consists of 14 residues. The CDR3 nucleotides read TGTGCCAGCACGACAGGGGGTAGGAACACTGAAGCTTTCTTT. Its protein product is CASTTGGRNTEAFF.

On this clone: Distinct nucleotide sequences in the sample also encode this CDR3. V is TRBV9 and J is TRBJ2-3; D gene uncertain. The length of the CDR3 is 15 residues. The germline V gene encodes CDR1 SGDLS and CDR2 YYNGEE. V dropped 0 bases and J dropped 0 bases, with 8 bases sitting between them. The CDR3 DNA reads TGTGCCAGCAGCGTAGGAGGCTACAGCACAGATACGCAGTATTTT. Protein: CASSVGGYSTDTQYF.